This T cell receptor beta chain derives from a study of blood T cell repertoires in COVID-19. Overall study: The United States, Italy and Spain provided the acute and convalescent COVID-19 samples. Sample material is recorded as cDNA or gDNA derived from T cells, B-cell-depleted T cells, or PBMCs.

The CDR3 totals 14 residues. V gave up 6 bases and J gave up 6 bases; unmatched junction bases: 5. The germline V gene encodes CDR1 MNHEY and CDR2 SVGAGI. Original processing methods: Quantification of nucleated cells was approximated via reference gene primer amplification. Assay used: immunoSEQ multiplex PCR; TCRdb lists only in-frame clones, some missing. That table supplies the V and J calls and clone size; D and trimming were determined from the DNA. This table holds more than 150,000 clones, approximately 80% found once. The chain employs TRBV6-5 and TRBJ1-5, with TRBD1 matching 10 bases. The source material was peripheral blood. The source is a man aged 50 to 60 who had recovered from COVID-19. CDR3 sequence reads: CASSSGTGVQPQHF. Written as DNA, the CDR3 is TGTGCCAGCAGCTCCGGGACAGGGGTTCAGCCCCAGCATTTT.